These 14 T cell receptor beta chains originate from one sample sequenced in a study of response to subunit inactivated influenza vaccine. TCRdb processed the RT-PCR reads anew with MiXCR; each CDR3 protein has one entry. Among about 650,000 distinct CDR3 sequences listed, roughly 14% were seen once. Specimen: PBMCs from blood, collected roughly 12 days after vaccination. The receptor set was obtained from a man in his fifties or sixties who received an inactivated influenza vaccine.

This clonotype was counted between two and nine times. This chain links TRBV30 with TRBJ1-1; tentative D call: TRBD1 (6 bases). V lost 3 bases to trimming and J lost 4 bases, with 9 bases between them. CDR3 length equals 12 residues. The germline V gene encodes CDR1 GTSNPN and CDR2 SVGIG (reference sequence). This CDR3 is CAWSPTGTEAFF. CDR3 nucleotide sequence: TGTGCCTGGAGCCCGACAGGCACTGAAGCTTTCTTT.

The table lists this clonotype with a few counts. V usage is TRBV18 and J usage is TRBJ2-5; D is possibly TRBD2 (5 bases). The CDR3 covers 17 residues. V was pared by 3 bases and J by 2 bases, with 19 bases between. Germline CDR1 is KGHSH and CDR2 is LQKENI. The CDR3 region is CASSPVLVGRGQETQYF. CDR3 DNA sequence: TGTGCCAGCTCACCCGTGTTGGTCGGACGAGGGCAAGAGACCCAGTACTTC.

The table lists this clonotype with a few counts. In DNA, the CDR3 is TGTGCCAGCAGCCGCGCCTATACGAACACCGGGGAGCTGTTTTTT. It is translated as CASSRAYTNTGELFF. This chain joins TRBV6-2 or TRBV6-3 and TRBJ2-2; no definite D call. The CDR3 is made up of 15 amino acids. CDR1 MNHEY and CDR2 SVGEGT come from the germline V gene. Trimming cost V 6 bases and J 0 bases, with 11 bases left between them.

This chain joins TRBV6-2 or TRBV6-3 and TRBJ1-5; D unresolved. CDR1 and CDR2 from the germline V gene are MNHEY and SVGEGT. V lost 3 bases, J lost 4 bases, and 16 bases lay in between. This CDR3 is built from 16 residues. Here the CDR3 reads CASSYGPKHGNQPQHF. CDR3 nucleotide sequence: TGTGCCAGCAGTTATGGGCCTAAACACGGGAATCAGCCCCAGCATTTT.

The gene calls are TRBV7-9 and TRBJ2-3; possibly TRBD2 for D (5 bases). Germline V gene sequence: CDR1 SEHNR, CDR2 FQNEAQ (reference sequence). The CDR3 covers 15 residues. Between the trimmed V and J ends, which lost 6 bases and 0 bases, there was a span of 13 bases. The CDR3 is CASSLRADSTDTQYF. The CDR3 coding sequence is TGTGCCAGCAGTTTGAGGGCGGATAGCACAGATACGCAGTATTTT.

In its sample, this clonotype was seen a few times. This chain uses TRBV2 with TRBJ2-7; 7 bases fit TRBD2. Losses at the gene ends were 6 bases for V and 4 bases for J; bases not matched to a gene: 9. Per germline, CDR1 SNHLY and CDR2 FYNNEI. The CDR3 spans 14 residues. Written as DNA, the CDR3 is TGTGCCAGCAGGGGAGGGACCTATCCGTACGAGCAGTACTTC. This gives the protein CASRGGTYPYEQYF.

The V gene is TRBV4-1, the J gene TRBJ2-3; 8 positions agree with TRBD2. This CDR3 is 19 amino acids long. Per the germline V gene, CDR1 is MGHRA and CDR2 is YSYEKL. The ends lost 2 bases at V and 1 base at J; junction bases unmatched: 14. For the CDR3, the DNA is TGCGCCAGCAGCCAAAGTGGCGGTAAGGGAGCGGGGGGCACAGATACGCAGTATTTT. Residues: CASSQSGGKGAGGTDTQYF.

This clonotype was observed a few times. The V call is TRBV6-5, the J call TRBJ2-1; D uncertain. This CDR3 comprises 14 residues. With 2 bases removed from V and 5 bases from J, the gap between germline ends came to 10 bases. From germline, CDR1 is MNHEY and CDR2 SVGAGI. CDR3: CASSYSAGNNEQFF. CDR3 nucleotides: TGTGCCAGCAGTTACAGCGCAGGAAACAATGAGCAGTTCTTC.

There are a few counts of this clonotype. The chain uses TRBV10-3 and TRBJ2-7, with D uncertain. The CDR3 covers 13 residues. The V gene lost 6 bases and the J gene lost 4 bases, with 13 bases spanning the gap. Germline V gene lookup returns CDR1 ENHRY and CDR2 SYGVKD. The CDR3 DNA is TGTGCCATCAGCAGGAGACTCGTGTACGAGCAGTACTTC. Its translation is CAISRRLVYEQYF.

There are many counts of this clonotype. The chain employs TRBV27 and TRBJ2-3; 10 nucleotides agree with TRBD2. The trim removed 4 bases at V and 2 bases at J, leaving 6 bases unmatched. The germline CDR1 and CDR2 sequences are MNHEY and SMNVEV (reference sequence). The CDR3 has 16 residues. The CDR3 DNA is TGTGCCAGCAGTTCCCCGACTAGCGGGTCCACAGATACGCAGTATTTT. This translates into CASSSPTSGSTDTQYF.

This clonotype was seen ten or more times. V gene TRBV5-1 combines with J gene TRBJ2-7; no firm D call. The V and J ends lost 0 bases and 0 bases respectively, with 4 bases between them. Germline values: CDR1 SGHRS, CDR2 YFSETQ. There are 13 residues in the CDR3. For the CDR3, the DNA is TGCGCCAGCAGCTTGGCCACCTCCTACGAGCAGTACTTC. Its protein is CASSLATSYEQYF. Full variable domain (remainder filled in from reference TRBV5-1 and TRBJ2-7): KAGVTQTPRYLIKTRGQQVTLSCSPISGHRSVSWYQQTPGQGLQFLFEYFSETQRNKGNFPGRFSGRQFSNSRSEMNVSTLELGDSALYLCASSLATSYEQYFGPGTRLTVT.

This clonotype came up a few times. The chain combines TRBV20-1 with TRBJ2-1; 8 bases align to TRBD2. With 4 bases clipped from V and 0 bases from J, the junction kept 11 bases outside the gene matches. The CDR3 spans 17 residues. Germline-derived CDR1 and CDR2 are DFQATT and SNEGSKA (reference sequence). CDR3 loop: CSATLERGTSSYNEQFF. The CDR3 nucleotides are TGCAGTGCTACTTTAGAGCGGGGGACGAGCTCCTACAATGAGCAGTTCTTC.

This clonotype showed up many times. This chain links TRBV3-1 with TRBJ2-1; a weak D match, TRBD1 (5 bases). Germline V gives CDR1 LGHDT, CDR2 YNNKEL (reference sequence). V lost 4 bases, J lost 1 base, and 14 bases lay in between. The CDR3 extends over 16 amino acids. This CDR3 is CASSPRQTGSYNEQFF. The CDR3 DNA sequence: TGTGCCAGCAGCCCCAGACAGACTGGGTCCTACAATGAGCAGTTCTTC.

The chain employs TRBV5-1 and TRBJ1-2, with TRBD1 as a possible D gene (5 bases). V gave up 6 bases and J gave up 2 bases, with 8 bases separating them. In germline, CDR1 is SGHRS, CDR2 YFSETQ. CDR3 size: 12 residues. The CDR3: CASMEGNYGYTF. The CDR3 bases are TGCGCCAGCATGGAGGGGAACTATGGCTACACCTTC.